This T cell receptor beta chain is from a study of CD8+CD57+ T cells in acquired aplastic anemia. Study-wide context: The mean DNA yield obtained from sorted CD4+ and CD8+ cells came to approximately 3 ug.

Researchers used genomic DNA as the template to profile TCR beta VDJ and CDR3. In TCRdb, the reads were re-called with MiXCR into one record per CDR3 protein. The sample comprises 75,000 to 100,000 distinct CDR3 sequences, around 70% of which are singletons, and over 55% rests with the top ten. CDR3 length: 13 amino acids. Looked up from germline, CDR1 is SNHLY and CDR2 is FYNNEI. The V end lost 4 bases, the J end lost 5 bases, and 11 bases lay between the germline ends. The patients chosen for sequencing had shown expansion of CD8+CD57+ cells (detected by flow cytometry). Everyone among the patients had severe acquired aplastic anemia.

This chain uses TRBV2 with TRBJ2-5; a possible D gene is TRBD1 (6 bases). The source of this sequence is a human donor with aplastic anemia. Sequencing was carried out using sorted CD4+, CD8+, or CD8+CD57+ T cells (not recorded which) from PBMCs. CDR3 DNA sequence: TGTGCCAGCAGTGGGGACACAAGGGAGACCCAGTACTTC. Protein: CASSGDTRETQYF.